The rows below give T cell receptor beta chains drawn from one sample of a study of blood T cell repertoires in COVID-19. Sequenced by immunoSEQ multiplex PCR; TCRdb stores in-frame clones only, minus some. The sample has roughly 100,000 clones; approximately 82% are singletons. Sequencing used peripheral blood. These receptors were obtained from a woman aged 80 or over with acute or convalescent COVID-19. The CDR3 runs from the conserved cysteine through the conserved F or W. Each record gives: J gene, D gene, V gene, clone size, CDR3 protein, CDR3 DNA. D genes are given only for firm matches. Rows may omit the clone size; those that give it use once, few, many or a size class.

>TRBJ2-2|NA|TRBV24-1|many
CATSDFTGSNTGELFF
TGTGCCACCAGTGATTTTACCGGGTCTAACACCGGGGAGCTGTTTTTT
>TRBJ2-1|NA|TRBV7-2|NA
CASSLAFGRAEQFF
TGTGCCAGCAGCTTAGCGTTTGGGAGAGCGGAGCAGTTCTTC
>TRBJ2-3|TRBD2|TRBV19|NA
CASSRLAGSTDTQYF
TGTGCCAGTAGTAGACTAGCGGGCAGCACAGATACGCAGTATTTT
>TRBJ2-7|NA|TRBV10-2|NA
CASSEIGLNSYEQYF
TGCGCCAGCAGTGAGATAGGACTTAACTCCTACGAGCAGTACTTC
>TRBJ1-2|TRBD1|TRBV7-9|NA
CASSYNLGQGAKGYTF
TGTGCCAGCAGCTATAACCTCGGACAGGGGGCTAAGGGCTACACCTTC
>TRBJ2-1|NA|TRBV5-1|NA
CASRLGTVSYNEQFF
TGCGCCAGCAGACTGGGGACTGTGTCCTACAATGAGCAGTTCTTC
>TRBJ2-1|NA|TRBV5-5|NA
CASSLVGRPKQFF
TGTGCCAGCAGCTTGGTGGGGAGGCCGAAGCAGTTCTTC
>TRBJ2-1|NA|TRBV27|NA
CASSYAEEGYNEQFF
TGTGCCAGCAGCTACGCAGAGGAGGGGTACAATGAGCAGTTCTTC
>TRBJ2-2|TRBD1|TRBV5-6|NA
CASSLFRTGDTGELFF
TGTGCCAGCAGCTTGTTTCGGACAGGGGACACCGGGGAGCTGTTTTTT
>TRBJ1-2|TRBD1|TRBV3-1/TRBV3-2|NA
CASSEPGQGVNYGYTF
TGTGCCAGCAGCGAACCGGGACAGGGGGTTAACTATGGCTACACCTTC
>TRBJ2-5|TRBD2|TRBV7-9|NA
CASSQRLAGGQETQYF
TGTGCCAGCAGCCAAAGACTAGCGGGAGGGCAGGAGACCCAGTACTTC
>TRBJ2-1|NA|TRBV5-4|once
CASSLDRVGEQFF
TGTGCCAGCAGCTTGGACAGGGTAGGGGAGCAGTTCTTC
>TRBJ2-2|NA|TRBV10-3|NA
CAISEWGSSNTGELFF
TGTGCCATCAGTGAGTGGGGCAGCTCGAACACCGGGGAGCTGTTTTTT
>TRBJ2-2|TRBD1|TRBV11-3|NA
CASSHSGTGSGELFF
TGTGCCAGCAGCCACTCCGGGACAGGGTCCGGGGAGCTGTTTTTT
>TRBJ1-3|TRBD1|TRBV7-9|NA
CASSGGTGKNTIYF
TGTGCCAGCAGCGGAGGGACAGGGAAAAACACCATATATTTT
>TRBJ2-3|TRBD2|TRBV9|NA
CASSVDPGRGTDTQYF
TGTGCCAGCAGCGTAGATCCAGGGAGGGGCACAGATACGCAGTATTTT
>TRBJ1-4|NA|TRBV20-1|NA
CSASLGSGEKLFF
TGCAGTGCTAGTTTGGGTAGCGGTGAAAAACTGTTTTTT
>TRBJ2-5|TRBD2|TRBV28|NA
CASRGAGLAGVETQYF
TGTGCCAGCAGAGGGGCCGGACTAGCGGGAGTAGAGACCCAGTACTTC
>TRBJ2-7|TRBD2|TRBV11-2|NA
CAGGDERSEQYF
TGTGCCGGGGGGGACGAGAGAAGTGAGCAGTACTTC
>TRBJ1-3|NA|TRBV7-2|NA
CASSLGQGAGNTIYF
TGTGCCAGCAGCTTAGGCCAGGGTGCTGGAAACACCATATATTTT
>TRBJ2-3|TRBD2|TRBV20-1|NA
CSASDGRDTDTQYF
TGCAGTGCTAGTGACGGGAGGGACACAGATACGCAGTATTTT
>TRBJ2-2|NA|TRBV6-1|few
CASSERTIRELFF
TGTGCCAGCAGTGAGCGGACTATCCGGGAGCTGTTTTTT
>TRBJ2-6|NA|TRBV7-9|NA
CASSRLGPLFGANVLTF
TGTGCCAGCAGCCGACTAGGCCCCTTATTTGGGGCCAACGTCCTGACTTTC
>TRBJ2-3|TRBD1|TRBV15|NA
CATSRERTGLTDTQYF
TGTGCCACCAGCAGAGAAAGGACAGGGCTGACAGATACGCAGTATTTT
>TRBJ1-1|TRBD1|TRBV6-5|NA
CASRQGARAEAFF
TGTGCCAGCAGGCAGGGGGCGAGGGCTGAAGCTTTCTTT
>TRBJ2-5|NA|TRBV28|NA
CASGSGYQETQYF
TGTGCCAGTGGGTCGGGATACCAAGAGACCCAGTACTTC
>TRBJ2-7|TRBD1|TRBV19|few
CASSIVLDRVYEQYF
TGTGCCAGTAGTATAGTCCTCGACAGGGTCTACGAGCAGTACTTC